This T cell receptor beta chain was obtained from a study of cytomegalovirus exposure and HLA in healthy donors. V lost 4 bases, J lost 0 bases, and 7 bases lay in between. Germline CDR1 SNHLY, CDR2 FYNNEI. This CDR3 is built from 13 residues. In the case of this clone: The target antigen is unknown.

The primer mix had 60 Vbeta and 13 Jbeta primers. Assay: immunoSEQ multiplex PCR; the TCRdb copy retains only in-frame clones and omits some. The sample consists of some 99,000 clones, around 77% of them appearing once. General observations from the study: Among CMV-associated TCR beta chains, most appeared HLA-restricted in a later analysis.

This chain connects TRBV2 to TRBJ2-7; D not certain. The sequencing sample was made of PBMCs. The TCR was taken from a female donor in good health and CMV-seronegative. CDR3 coding DNA: TGTGCCAGCAGTGCTGCAGTCTCCTACGAGCAGTACTTC. The encoded protein is CASSAAVSYEQYF. The full variable domain, its missing parts supplied by reference TRBV2 and TRBJ2-7, is EPEVTQTPSHQVTQMGQEVILRCVPISNHLYFYWYRQILGQKVEFLVSFYNNEISEKSEIFDDQFSVERPDGSNFTLKIRSTKLEDSAMYFCASSAAVSYEQYFGPGTRLTVT.